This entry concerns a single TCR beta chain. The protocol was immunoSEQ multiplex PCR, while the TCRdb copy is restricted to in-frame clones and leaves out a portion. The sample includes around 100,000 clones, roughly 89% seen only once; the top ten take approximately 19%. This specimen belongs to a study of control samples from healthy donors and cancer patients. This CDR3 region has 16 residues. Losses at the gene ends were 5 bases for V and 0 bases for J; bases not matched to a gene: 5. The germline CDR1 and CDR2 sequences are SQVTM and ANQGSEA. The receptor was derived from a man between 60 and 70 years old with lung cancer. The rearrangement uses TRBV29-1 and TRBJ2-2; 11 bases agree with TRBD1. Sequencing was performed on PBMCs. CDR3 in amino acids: CSVPRGQGANTGELFF. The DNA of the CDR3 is TGCAGCGTTCCTCGGGGACAGGGGGCGAACACCGGGGAGCTGTTTTTT.